This T cell receptor beta chain was recovered during a study of blood T cell repertoires in COVID-19. Study summary: COVID-19 samples, acute and convalescent, were from the United States, Italy and Spain. T cells, B-cell-depleted T cells, or PBMCs provided the cDNA or gDNA that served as material.

The CDR3 spans 16 residues. CDR1 is SGHNT and CDR2 is YYREEE in the germline V gene (reference sequence). Trimming at V came to 0 bases and at J to 4 bases, leaving 7 bases not matched to a gene. Original methodology: Estimation of nucleated cell counts was performed using reference gene primer amplification. Profiled with immunoSEQ multiplex PCR; TCRdb holds only in-frame clones, not every one. V, J and clone size reflect that table, while D and trimming were determined from the DNA. The sample carries more than 200,000 clones, under 90% recorded once. This clone came up once. This TCR was recovered from a man aged 50-59 years with acute or convalescent COVID-19. Sequencing input: peripheral blood. The chain couples TRBV5-4 to TRBJ2-5; 9 bases are a match to TRBD2. Here the CDR3 DNA reads TGTGCCAGCAGCTTGGGAGGCGGGGGGGTTGGAGAGACCCAGTACTTC. Protein: CASSLGGGGVGETQYF.